This note documents a single T cell receptor beta chain sequence. The antigen is undetermined. The data stem from a study of beta chain features in type 1 diabetes. Overall study results and limits: Patients' naive, central memory and Treg TCRB repertoires seemed closer to one another than those of healthy donors. Shorter TCRB CDR3s, moderately but significantly so, marked every one of the four CD4+ subsets in Type 1 diabetes patients.

The CDR3 has 15 amino acids. The V segment lost 3 bases and the J segment 5 bases; nucleotides outside the gene matches: 7. Germline lookup yields CDR1 MDHEN and CDR2 SYDVKM. Via CD45RO/CCR7/CD25/CD127/CD95/CD27, cells of the CD4+ naive, central memory, regulatory and stem cell-like memory subsets were sorted. cDNA synthesis used the whole RNA isolate, giving expressed TCRB sequences. This table comes from immunoSEQ multiplex PCR, and its TCRdb copy is limited to in-frame clones, with some not included. This table has 250,000 to 300,000 clones, 14% appearing once. The TCR originated in a man aged 25 to 40 with type 1 diabetes. The rearrangement uses TRBV28 and TRBJ2-7; 10 bases map to TRBD2. Sequencing input: naive CD4+ T cells from blood. The CDR3 here is CASSLDLAGANEQYF. In DNA form, the CDR3 reads TGTGCCAGCAGTTTGGACCTAGCGGGAGCTAACGAGCAGTACTTC.